These T cell receptor beta chains were read from a single sample in a study of identical twins. A single record per CDR3 protein comes from TCRdb applying MiXCR to the 5' RACE reads. Here the sample spans hundreds of thousands of distinct CDR3 sequences, around 9.6% being singletons. What was sequenced was memory (CD45RO+) T cells sorted from blood. These receptors originate from a woman younger than 35 in good health. Each CDR3 is given with its conserved first and last residue. The D gene is left open where the match is weak. Rows give clone size only sometimes, using once, few, many, or a class for an expanded clone.

abundance: few; v_gene: TRBV7-9; d_gene: .; j_gene: TRBJ2-2; CDR3aa: CASSLKQYTGELFF; CDR3nt: TGTGCCAGCAGCTTGAAACAGTACACCGGGGAGCTGTTTTTT
abundance: many; v_gene: TRBV20-1; d_gene: .; j_gene: TRBJ2-3; CDR3aa: CSERQPSTDTQYF; CDR3nt: TGCAGTGAGAGACAGCCTAGCACAGATACGCAGTATTTT
abundance: .; v_gene: TRBV5-1; d_gene: .; j_gene: TRBJ2-7; CDR3aa: CASSLAGDSYEQYF; CDR3nt: TGCGCCAGCAGCTTGGCGGGGGATTCCTACGAGCAGTACTTC
abundance: many; v_gene: TRBV30; d_gene: .; j_gene: TRBJ1-1; CDR3aa: CAWSPQLNTEAFF; CDR3nt: TGTGCCTGGAGTCCACAGCTGAACACTGAAGCTTTCTTT
abundance: .; v_gene: TRBV3-1; d_gene: .; j_gene: TRBJ1-1; CDR3aa: CASSPDSSYNTEAFF; CDR3nt: TGTGCCAGCAGCCCAGACAGCTCCTACAACACTGAAGCTTTCTTT
abundance: .; v_gene: TRBV3-1; d_gene: .; j_gene: TRBJ1-1; CDR3aa: CASSPGGYTEAFF; CDR3nt: TGTGCCAGCAGCCCCGGCGGTTACACTGAAGCTTTCTTT
abundance: few; v_gene: TRBV7-2; d_gene: TRBD2; j_gene: TRBJ2-5; CDR3aa: CASSTGLAGGKTQYF; CDR3nt: TGTGCCAGCAGCACGGGACTAGCGGGGGGGAAGACCCAGTACTTC
abundance: few; v_gene: TRBV12-3/TRBV12-4; d_gene: TRBD1; j_gene: TRBJ2-2; CDR3aa: CASRLRTGDDGELFF; CDR3nt: TGTGCCAGCCGTTTGAGGACAGGAGATGACGGGGAGCTGTTTTTT
abundance: many; v_gene: TRBV12-3/TRBV12-4; d_gene: .; j_gene: TRBJ1-6; CDR3aa: CASSSWTDGSPLHF; CDR3nt: TGTGCCAGCAGTTCCTGGACTGACGGTTCACCCCTCCACTTT
abundance: many; v_gene: TRBV10-3; d_gene: TRBD1; j_gene: TRBJ1-2; CDR3aa: CAIRDTGGANGYTF; CDR3nt: TGTGCCATCAGAGACACAGGGGGCGCGAATGGCTACACCTTC
abundance: few; v_gene: TRBV29-1; d_gene: .; j_gene: TRBJ1-2; CDR3aa: CSVELDSYGYTF; CDR3nt: TGCAGCGTTGAACTGGACAGCTATGGCTACACCTTC
abundance: many; v_gene: TRBV27; d_gene: TRBD1; j_gene: TRBJ1-1; CDR3aa: CASSWTGGMNTEAFF; CDR3nt: TGTGCCAGCAGTTGGACAGGGGGAATGAACACTGAAGCTTTCTTT
abundance: few; v_gene: TRBV20-1; d_gene: TRBD2; j_gene: TRBJ2-3; CDR3aa: CSAPKGLAGGPGTQYF; CDR3nt: TGCAGTGCTCCTAAGGGACTAGCGGGAGGACCTGGGACGCAGTATTTT
abundance: few; v_gene: TRBV24-1; d_gene: .; j_gene: TRBJ2-3; CDR3aa: CATSDLRGTRRADTQYF; CDR3nt: TGTGCCACCAGTGATTTGCGGGGGACCCGGCGGGCAGATACGCAGTATTTT
abundance: few; v_gene: TRBV7-6; d_gene: .; j_gene: TRBJ2-7; CDR3aa: CASSDPYSRRPYEQYF; CDR3nt: TGTGCCAGCAGCGACCCTTACAGTCGGAGGCCCTACGAGCAGTACTTC
abundance: few; v_gene: TRBV5-1; d_gene: .; j_gene: TRBJ2-7; CDR3aa: CASTQTQGDYEQYF; CDR3nt: TGCGCCAGCACCCAGACACAGGGTGATTACGAGCAGTACTTC
abundance: many; v_gene: TRBV7-9; d_gene: .; j_gene: TRBJ2-2; CDR3aa: CASSWGVATGELFF; CDR3nt: TGTGCCAGCAGCTGGGGAGTAGCGACCGGGGAGCTGTTTTTT
abundance: .; v_gene: TRBV12-3/TRBV12-4; d_gene: .; j_gene: TRBJ2-3; CDR3aa: CTCSLSRAGTRYTDTQYF; CDR3nt: TGTACCTGCAGTTTAAGCAGGGCCGGGACGAGGTACACAGATACGCAGTATTTT
abundance: medium-sized; v_gene: TRBV20-1; d_gene: TRBD1; j_gene: TRBJ1-6; CDR3aa: CSARDAGQGGENSPLHF; CDR3nt: TGCAGTGCTAGAGATGCGGGACAGGGGGGAGAGAATTCACCCCTCCACTTT
abundance: few; v_gene: TRBV6-6; d_gene: .; j_gene: TRBJ2-5; CDR3aa: CASSSGDGTQYF; CDR3nt: TGTGCCAGCAGTTCAGGGGACGGGACCCAGTACTTC
abundance: .; v_gene: TRBV9; d_gene: TRBD1; j_gene: TRBJ1-2; CDR3aa: CASSPQGQGAYGYTF; CDR3nt: TGTGCCAGCAGCCCCCAGGGACAGGGAGCGTATGGCTACACCTTC
abundance: many; v_gene: TRBV7-3; d_gene: TRBD2; j_gene: TRBJ2-1; CDR3aa: CASSLSGGNEQFF; CDR3nt: TGTGCCAGCAGCTTGAGCGGGGGCAATGAGCAGTTCTTC
abundance: few; v_gene: TRBV29-1; d_gene: .; j_gene: TRBJ1-2; CDR3aa: CSVAEQANYGYTF; CDR3nt: TGCAGCGTTGCCGAGCAGGCGAACTATGGCTACACCTTC
abundance: few; v_gene: TRBV6-5; d_gene: .; j_gene: TRBJ2-3; CDR3aa: CASSYSRWQADTQYF; CDR3nt: TGTGCCAGCAGTTACTCGAGGTGGCAGGCAGATACGCAGTATTTT
abundance: few; v_gene: TRBV20-1; d_gene: .; j_gene: TRBJ1-1; CDR3aa: CSATGDAEAFF; CDR3nt: TGCAGTGCTACAGGGGACGCTGAAGCTTTCTTT
abundance: few; v_gene: TRBV7-3; d_gene: .; j_gene: TRBJ1-1; CDR3aa: CASSNTRNTEAFF; CDR3nt: TGTGCCAGCAGCAATACAAGGAACACTGAAGCTTTCTTT
abundance: few; v_gene: TRBV7-6; d_gene: TRBD1; j_gene: TRBJ2-5; CDR3aa: CASSFTQGGQETQYF; CDR3nt: TGTGCCAGCAGCTTCACACAGGGGGGTCAAGAGACCCAGTACTTC
abundance: .; v_gene: TRBV10-3; d_gene: .; j_gene: TRBJ2-5; CDR3aa: CAILPTPEEADQETQYF; CDR3nt: TGTGCCATCCTGCCTACTCCAGAGGAGGCAGACCAAGAGACCCAGTACTTC
abundance: few; v_gene: TRBV2; d_gene: .; j_gene: TRBJ1-2; CDR3aa: CASSENMNYGYTF; CDR3nt: TGTGCCAGCAGTGAAAACATGAACTATGGCTACACCTTC
abundance: .; v_gene: TRBV7-2; d_gene: .; j_gene: TRBJ2-3; CDR3aa: CASSAFPPDTQYF; CDR3nt: TGTGCCAGCAGCGCCTTCCCTCCGGATACGCAGTATTTT
abundance: few; v_gene: TRBV10-3; d_gene: .; j_gene: TRBJ2-7; CDR3aa: CAISGGLLREQYF; CDR3nt: TGTGCCATCAGTGGTGGCCTCCTGAGGGAGCAGTACTTC
abundance: few; v_gene: TRBV7-9; d_gene: .; j_gene: TRBJ2-3; CDR3aa: CASTPWGGGTDTQYF; CDR3nt: TGTGCCAGCACCCCGTGGGGGGGCGGTACAGATACGCAGTATTTT
abundance: .; v_gene: TRBV12-3/TRBV12-4; d_gene: TRBD1; j_gene: TRBJ2-2; CDR3aa: CASSPGQGGVGELFF; CDR3nt: TGTGCCAGCAGCCCGGGACAGGGGGGAGTAGGGGAGCTGTTTTTT
abundance: many; v_gene: TRBV25-1; d_gene: TRBD1; j_gene: TRBJ1-3; CDR3aa: CASSERQGYSGNTIYF; CDR3nt: TGTGCCAGCAGTGAACGACAGGGATACTCTGGAAACACCATATATTTT
abundance: many; v_gene: TRBV7-6; d_gene: .; j_gene: TRBJ1-1; CDR3aa: CASSLRPAMNTEAFF; CDR3nt: TGTGCCAGCAGCTTAAGGCCGGCGATGAACACTGAAGCTTTCTTT
abundance: .; v_gene: TRBV15; d_gene: .; j_gene: TRBJ1-5; CDR3aa: CATSRERPYSGGNQPQHF; CDR3nt: TGTGCCACCAGCAGAGAGAGACCGTACTCCGGTGGCAATCAGCCCCAGCATTTT
abundance: .; v_gene: TRBV9; d_gene: TRBD2; j_gene: TRBJ2-1; CDR3aa: CASSPRGAGMTEMGEQFF; CDR3nt: TGTGCCAGCAGCCCGCGGGGGGCTGGCATGACTGAAATGGGTGAGCAGTTCTTC
abundance: .; v_gene: TRBV15; d_gene: .; j_gene: TRBJ2-7; CDR3aa: CATSRDWGQQYF; CDR3nt: TGTGCCACCAGCAGAGATTGGGGACAGCAGTACTTC
abundance: many; v_gene: TRBV24-1; d_gene: .; j_gene: TRBJ2-2; CDR3aa: CATSDPVTNTGELFF; CDR3nt: TGTGCCACCAGTGATCCGGTAACGAACACCGGGGAGCTGTTTTTT
abundance: .; v_gene: TRBV30; d_gene: .; j_gene: TRBJ2-7; CDR3aa: CAWNPGRVQYF; CDR3nt: TGTGCCTGGAACCCGGGCAGGGTACAGTACTTC
abundance: .; v_gene: TRBV11-2; d_gene: .; j_gene: TRBJ2-3; CDR3aa: CASSLEGSRTDTQYF; CDR3nt: TGTGCCAGCAGCTTAGAGGGGTCCCGCACAGATACGCAGTATTTT
abundance: .; v_gene: TRBV6-1; d_gene: TRBD1; j_gene: TRBJ1-5; CDR3aa: CASSRQGYSNQPQHF; CDR3nt: TGTGCCAGCAGTCGACAGGGATATAGCAATCAGCCCCAGCATTTT
abundance: .; v_gene: TRBV9; d_gene: .; j_gene: TRBJ2-5; CDR3aa: CASSVDVAERGETQYF; CDR3nt: TGTGCCAGCAGCGTAGACGTTGCGGAGAGGGGAGAGACCCAGTACTTC
abundance: few; v_gene: TRBV12-3/TRBV12-4; d_gene: TRBD2; j_gene: TRBJ2-1; CDR3aa: CASSILAGGGEQFF; CDR3nt: TGTGCCAGCAGTATACTAGCGGGGGGAGGTGAGCAGTTCTTC
abundance: few; v_gene: TRBV12-3/TRBV12-4; d_gene: TRBD1; j_gene: TRBJ2-2; CDR3aa: CASAGQGFAGAGELFF; CDR3nt: TGTGCCAGCGCGGGACAGGGGTTTGCGGGGGCCGGGGAGCTGTTTTTT
abundance: .; v_gene: TRBV9; d_gene: .; j_gene: TRBJ1-1; CDR3aa: CASSADGLEAFF; CDR3nt: TGTGCCAGCAGCGCCGACGGGCTTGAAGCTTTCTTT